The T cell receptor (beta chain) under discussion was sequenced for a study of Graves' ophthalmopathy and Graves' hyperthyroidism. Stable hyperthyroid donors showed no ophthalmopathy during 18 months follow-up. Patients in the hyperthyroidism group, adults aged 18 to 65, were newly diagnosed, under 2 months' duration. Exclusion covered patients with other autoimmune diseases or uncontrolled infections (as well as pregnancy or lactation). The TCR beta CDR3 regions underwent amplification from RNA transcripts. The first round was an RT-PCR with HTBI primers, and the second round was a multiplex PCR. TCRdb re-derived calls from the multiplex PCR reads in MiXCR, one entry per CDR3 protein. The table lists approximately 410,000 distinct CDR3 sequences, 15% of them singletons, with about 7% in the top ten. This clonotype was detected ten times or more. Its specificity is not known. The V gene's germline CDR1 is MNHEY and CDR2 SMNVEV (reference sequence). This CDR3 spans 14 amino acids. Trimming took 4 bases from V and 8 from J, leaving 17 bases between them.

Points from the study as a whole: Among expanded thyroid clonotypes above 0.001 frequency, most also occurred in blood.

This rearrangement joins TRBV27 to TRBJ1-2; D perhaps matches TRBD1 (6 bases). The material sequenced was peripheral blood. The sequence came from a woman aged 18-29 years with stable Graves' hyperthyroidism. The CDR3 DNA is TGTGCCAGCAGTTCGGCTAACAGGGTGGGAGGCTACACCTTC. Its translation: CASSSANRVGGYTF.